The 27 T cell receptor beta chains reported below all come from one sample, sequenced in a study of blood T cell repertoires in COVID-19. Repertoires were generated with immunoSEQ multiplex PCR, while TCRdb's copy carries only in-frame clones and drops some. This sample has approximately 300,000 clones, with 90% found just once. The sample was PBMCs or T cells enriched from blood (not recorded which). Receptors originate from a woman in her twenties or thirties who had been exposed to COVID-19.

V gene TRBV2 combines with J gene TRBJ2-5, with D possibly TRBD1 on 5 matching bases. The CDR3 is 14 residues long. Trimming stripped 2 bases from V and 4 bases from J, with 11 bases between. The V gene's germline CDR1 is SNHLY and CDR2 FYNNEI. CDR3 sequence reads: CASSETRGPETQYF. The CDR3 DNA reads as TGTGCCAGCAGTGAAACAAGGGGCCCAGAGACCCAGTACTTC.

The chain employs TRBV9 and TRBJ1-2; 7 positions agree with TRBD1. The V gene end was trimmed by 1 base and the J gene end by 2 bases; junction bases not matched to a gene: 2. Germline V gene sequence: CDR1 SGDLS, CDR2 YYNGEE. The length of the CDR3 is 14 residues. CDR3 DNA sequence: TGTGCCAGCAGCGTAAAGGGACAGAACTATGGCTACACCTTC. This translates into CASSVKGQNYGYTF.

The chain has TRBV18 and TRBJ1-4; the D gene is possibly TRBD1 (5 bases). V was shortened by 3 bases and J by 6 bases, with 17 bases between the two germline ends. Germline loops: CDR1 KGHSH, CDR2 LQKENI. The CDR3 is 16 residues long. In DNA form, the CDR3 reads TGTGCCAGCTCACCTCAGGGTGGAACAGTTGATGAAAAACTGTTTTTT. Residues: CASSPQGGTVDEKLFF.

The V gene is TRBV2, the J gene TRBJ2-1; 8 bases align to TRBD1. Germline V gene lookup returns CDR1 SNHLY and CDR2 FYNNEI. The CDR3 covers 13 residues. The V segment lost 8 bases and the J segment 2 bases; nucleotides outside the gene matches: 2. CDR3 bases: TGTGCCAGCGTACAGGGGGCCTACAATGAGCAGTTCTTC. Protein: CASVQGAYNEQFF.

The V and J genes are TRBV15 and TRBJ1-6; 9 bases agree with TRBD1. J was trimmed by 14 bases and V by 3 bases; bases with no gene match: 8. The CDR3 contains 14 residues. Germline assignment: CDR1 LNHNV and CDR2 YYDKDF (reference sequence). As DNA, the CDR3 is TGTGCCACCAGCAGGCGGACAGGGGATGGGGCCCTCCACTTT. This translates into CATSRRTGDGALHF.

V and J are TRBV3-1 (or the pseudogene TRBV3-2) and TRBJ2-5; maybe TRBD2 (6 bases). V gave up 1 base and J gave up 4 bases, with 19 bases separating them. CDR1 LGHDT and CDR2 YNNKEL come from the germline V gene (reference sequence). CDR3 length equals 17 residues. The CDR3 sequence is CASSQGLGPGVGETQYF. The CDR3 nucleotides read TGTGCCAGCAGCCAAGGGCTGGGCCCGGGAGTCGGAGAGACCCAGTACTTC.

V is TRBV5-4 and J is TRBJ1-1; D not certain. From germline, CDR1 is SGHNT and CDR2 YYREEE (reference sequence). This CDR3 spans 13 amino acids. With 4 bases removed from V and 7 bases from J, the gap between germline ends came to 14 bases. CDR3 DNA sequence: TGTGCCAGCAGCACCCTCCCGACTCGTGAAGCTTTCTTT. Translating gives CASSTLPTREAFF.

In DNA form, the CDR3 reads TGTGCCAGCAGTGAAGACAGGGGGCGCGGCACTGAAGCTTTCTTT. It yields the protein CASSEDRGRGTEAFF. V is TRBV2 and J is TRBJ1-1; 9 positions agree with TRBD1. The germline V gene encodes CDR1 SNHLY and CDR2 FYNNEI. The CDR3 runs 15 residues. V dropped 1 base and J dropped 4; count of bases not matched to a gene: 4.

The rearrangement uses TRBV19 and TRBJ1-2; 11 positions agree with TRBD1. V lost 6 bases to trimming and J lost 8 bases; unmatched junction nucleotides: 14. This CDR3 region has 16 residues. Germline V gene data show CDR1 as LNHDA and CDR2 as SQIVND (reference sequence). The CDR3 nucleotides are TGTGCCAGTAGGATTGGGACAGGGGGACCGAGGGGCGGCTACACCTTC. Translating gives CASRIGTGGPRGGYTF.

DNA for the CDR3: TGTGCCAGCAGTACAAGCTCCTACAATGAGCAGTTCTTC. It specifies CASSTSSYNEQFF. The chain joins TRBV12-3 or TRBV12-4 to TRBJ2-1; D not certain. The CDR3 has 13 residues. V lost 5 bases to trimming and J lost 0 bases, with 5 bases between them.

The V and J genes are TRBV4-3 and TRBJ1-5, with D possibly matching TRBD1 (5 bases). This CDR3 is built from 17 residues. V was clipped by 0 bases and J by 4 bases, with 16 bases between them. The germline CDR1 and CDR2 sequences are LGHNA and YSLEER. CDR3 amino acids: CASSQEYPQGGNQPQHF. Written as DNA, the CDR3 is TGCGCCAGCAGCCAAGAATATCCGCAGGGTGGAAATCAGCCCCAGCATTTT.

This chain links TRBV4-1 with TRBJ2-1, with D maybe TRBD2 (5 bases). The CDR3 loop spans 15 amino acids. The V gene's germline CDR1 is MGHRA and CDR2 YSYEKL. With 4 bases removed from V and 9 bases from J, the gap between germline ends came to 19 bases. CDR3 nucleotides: TGCGCCAGCAGCCTACTAAGGGCTAGCCGGAGTGAGCAGTTCTTC. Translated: CASSLLRASRSEQFF.

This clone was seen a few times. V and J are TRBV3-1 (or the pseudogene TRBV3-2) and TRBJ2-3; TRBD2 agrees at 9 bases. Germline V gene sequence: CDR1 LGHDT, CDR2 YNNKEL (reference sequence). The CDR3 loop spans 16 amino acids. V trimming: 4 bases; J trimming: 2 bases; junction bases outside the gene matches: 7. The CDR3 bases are TGTGCCAGCAGCCTTCTAGCGGGGTCTAACACAGATACGCAGTATTTT. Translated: CASSLLAGSNTDTQYF.

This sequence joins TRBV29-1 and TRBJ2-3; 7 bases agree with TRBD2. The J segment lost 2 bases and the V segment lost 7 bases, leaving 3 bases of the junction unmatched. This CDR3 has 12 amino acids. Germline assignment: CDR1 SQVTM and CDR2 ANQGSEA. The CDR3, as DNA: TGCAGCGGGCGGGAGAACACAGATACGCAGTATTTT. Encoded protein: CSGRENTDTQYF.

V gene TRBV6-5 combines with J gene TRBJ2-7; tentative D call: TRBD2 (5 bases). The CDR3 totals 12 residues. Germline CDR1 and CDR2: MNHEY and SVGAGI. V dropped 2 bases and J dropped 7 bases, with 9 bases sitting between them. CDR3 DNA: TGTGCCAGCAGTTACCCCCGGGGAGAGCAGTACTTC. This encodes CASSYPRGEQYF.

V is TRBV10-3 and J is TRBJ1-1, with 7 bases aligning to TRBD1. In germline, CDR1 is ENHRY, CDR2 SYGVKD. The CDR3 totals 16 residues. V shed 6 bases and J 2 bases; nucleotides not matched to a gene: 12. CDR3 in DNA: TGTGCCATCAGGAAAACCCGGGGACAGATTAACACTGAAGCTTTCTTT. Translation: CAIRKTRGQINTEAFF.

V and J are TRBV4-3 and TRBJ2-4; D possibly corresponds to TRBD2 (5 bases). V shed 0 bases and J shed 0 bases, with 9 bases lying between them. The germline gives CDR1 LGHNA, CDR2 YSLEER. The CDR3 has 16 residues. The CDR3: CASSQDWRLAKNIQYF. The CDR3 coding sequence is TGCGCCAGCAGCCAAGATTGGAGGCTAGCCAAAAACATTCAGTACTTC.

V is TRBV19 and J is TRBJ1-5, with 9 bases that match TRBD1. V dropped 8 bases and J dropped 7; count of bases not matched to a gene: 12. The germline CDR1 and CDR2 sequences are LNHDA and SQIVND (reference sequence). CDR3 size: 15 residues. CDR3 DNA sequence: TGTGCCAGTTCGTCCGGACAGGGGATTGGACAGCCCCAGCATTTT. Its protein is CASSSGQGIGQPQHF. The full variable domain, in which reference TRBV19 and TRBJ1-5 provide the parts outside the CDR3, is DGGITQSPKYLFRKEGQNVTLSCEQNLNHDAMYWYRQDPGQGLRLIYYSQIVNDFQKGDIAEGYSVSREKKESFPLTVTSAQKNPTAFYLCASSSGQGIGQPQHFGDGTRLSIL.

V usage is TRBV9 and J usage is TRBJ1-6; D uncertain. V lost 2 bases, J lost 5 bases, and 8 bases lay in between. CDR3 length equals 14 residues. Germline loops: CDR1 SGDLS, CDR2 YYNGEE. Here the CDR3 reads CASSVRGNNSPLHF. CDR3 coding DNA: TGTGCCAGCAGCGTTCGGGGAAATAATTCACCCCTCCACTTT.

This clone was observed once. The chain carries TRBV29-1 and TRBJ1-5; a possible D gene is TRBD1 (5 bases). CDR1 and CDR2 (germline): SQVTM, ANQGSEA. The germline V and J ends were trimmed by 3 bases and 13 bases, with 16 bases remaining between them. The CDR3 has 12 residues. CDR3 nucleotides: TGCAGCGTTGATTTATCTGGGGGGACGCAGCATTTT. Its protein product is CSVDLSGGTQHF.

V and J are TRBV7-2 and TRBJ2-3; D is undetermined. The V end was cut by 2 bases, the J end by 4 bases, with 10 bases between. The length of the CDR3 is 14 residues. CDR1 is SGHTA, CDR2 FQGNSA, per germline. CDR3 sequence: CASSLTEVSDTQYF. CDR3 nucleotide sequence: TGTGCCAGCAGCTTAACCGAGGTGTCAGATACGCAGTATTTT.

The chain's CDR3 is CASSLAGVTNEKLFF. CDR3 coding DNA: TGCGCCAGCAGCTTGGCCGGGGTAACTAATGAAAAACTGTTTTTT. V is TRBV5-1 and J is TRBJ1-4; D is unclear. Per germline, CDR1 SGHRS and CDR2 YFSETQ. CDR3 size: 15 residues. Trimming stripped 0 bases from V and 1 base from J, with 7 bases between.

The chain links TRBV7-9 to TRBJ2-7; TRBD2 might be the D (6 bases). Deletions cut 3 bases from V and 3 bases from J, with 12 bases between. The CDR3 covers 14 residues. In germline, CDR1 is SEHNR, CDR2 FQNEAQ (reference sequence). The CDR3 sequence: CASSLGLFFYEQYF. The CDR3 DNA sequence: TGTGCCAGCAGCTTGGGACTTTTCTTCTACGAGCAGTACTTC.

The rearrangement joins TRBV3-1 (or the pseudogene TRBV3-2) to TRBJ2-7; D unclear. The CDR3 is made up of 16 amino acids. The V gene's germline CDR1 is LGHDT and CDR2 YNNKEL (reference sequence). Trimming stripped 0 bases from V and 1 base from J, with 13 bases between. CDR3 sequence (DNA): TGTGCCAGCAGCCAAGAGGTCAGAAGTTTGTCCTACGAGCAGTACTTC. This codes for CASSQEVRSLSYEQYF.

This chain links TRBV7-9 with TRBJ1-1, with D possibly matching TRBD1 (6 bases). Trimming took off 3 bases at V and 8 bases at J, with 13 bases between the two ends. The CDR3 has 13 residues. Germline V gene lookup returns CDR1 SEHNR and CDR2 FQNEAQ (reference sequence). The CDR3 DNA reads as TGTGCCAGCAGCTTTGCGACCGGGACAGAAGCTTTCTTT. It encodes CASSFATGTEAFF.

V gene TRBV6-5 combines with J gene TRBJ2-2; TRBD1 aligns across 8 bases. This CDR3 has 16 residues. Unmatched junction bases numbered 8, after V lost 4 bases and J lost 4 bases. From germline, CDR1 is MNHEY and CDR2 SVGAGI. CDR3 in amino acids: CASSSYAGTGTGELFF. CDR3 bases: TGTGCCAGCAGTTCCTACGCCGGGACAGGCACCGGGGAGCTGTTTTTT.

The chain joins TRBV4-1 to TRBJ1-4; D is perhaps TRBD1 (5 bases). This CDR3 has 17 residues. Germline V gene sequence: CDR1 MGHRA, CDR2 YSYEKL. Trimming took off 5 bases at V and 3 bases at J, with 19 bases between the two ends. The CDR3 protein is CASSSGTAGMANEKLFF. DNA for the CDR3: TGCGCCAGCAGCTCCGGGACCGCGGGGATGGCTAATGAAAAACTGTTTTTT.